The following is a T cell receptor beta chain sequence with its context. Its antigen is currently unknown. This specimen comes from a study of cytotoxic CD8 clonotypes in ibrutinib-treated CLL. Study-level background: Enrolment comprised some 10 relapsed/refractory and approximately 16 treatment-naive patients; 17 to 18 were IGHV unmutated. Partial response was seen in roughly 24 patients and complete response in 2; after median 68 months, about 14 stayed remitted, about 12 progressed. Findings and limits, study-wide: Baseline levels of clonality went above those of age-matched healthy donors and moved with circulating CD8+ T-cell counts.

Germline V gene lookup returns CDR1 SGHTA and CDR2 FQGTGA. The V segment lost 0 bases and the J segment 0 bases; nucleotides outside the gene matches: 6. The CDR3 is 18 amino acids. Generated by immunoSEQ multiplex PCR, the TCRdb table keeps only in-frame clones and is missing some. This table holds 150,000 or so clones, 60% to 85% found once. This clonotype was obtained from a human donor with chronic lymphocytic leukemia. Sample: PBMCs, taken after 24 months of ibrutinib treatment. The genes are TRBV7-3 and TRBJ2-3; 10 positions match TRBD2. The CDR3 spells CASSLTGPSGGSTDTQYF. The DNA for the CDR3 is TGTGCCAGCAGCTTAACGGGGCCTAGCGGGGGAAGCACAGATACGCAGTATTTT.